The clone carrying this TCR beta chain was picked up many times. Its specificity is unknown. The sequence runs out 3 residues before the end of the CDR3; the remainder is reconstructed from the germline J gene. V was pared by 4 bases and J by 6 bases, with 9 bases of the junction left unmatched. The length of the CDR3 is 13 residues. Germline V gene lookup returns CDR1 DFQATT and CDR2 SNEGSKA (reference sequence). Using immunoSEQ multiplex PCR, the repertoire was profiled, and TCRdb retains in-frame clones only, with some absent. Captured here are about 60,000 clones, none seen once; the top ten comprise about 1.5%. The data derive from a study of T cell clonality in common variable immunodeficiency. Donors gave about 5 to 8.5 ml heparinized peripheral whole blood. General study points: Repertoire-complication correlations in CVID were limited by patient heterogeneity. Common variable immunodeficiency TCR beta sequences reportedly had fewer deletions and N-nucleotide insertions. The cause of increased CVID clonality remains unclear without subpopulation sequencing.

The gene calls are TRBV20-1 and TRBJ2-7; 7 nucleotides agree with TRBD1. The sample taken for sequencing was peripheral blood mononuclear cells. The TCR sequence derives from a person aged 18 to 70 in good health. The CDR3 reads CSAKPRGFREQYF. Partial CDR3 DNA: TGCAGTGCTAAACCCAGGGGGTTTCGCGAG.